The 26 T cell receptor beta chains below all came from one sample that was sequenced in a study of cytomegalovirus exposure and HLA in healthy donors. Primers: 60 Vbeta forward and 13 Jbeta reverse. The protocol was immunoSEQ multiplex PCR, while the TCRdb copy is restricted to in-frame clones and leaves out a portion. Of over 40,000 clones detected, approximately 86% appear once; the ten largest clones hold roughly 8%. Sequencing used PBMCs. The receptors were gathered from a woman in her thirties or forties in good health and CMV-seropositive.

The CDR3 loop reads CAISDRTGDSTDTQYF. The CDR3 DNA reads TGTGCCATCAGTGACCGGACAGGGGATTCCACAGATACGCAGTATTTT. The chain carries TRBV10-3 and TRBJ2-3, with 9 bases lining up with TRBD1. Germline CDR1 ENHRY, CDR2 SYGVKD. The trim removed 3 bases at V and 2 bases at J, leaving 6 bases unmatched. The CDR3 loop spans 16 amino acids.

The table lists this clone with a few counts. The chain joins TRBV28 to TRBJ1-4; 10 positions agree with TRBD1. Germline V gives CDR1 MDHEN, CDR2 SYDVKM. The trim removed 7 bases at V and 6 bases at J, leaving 14 bases unmatched. This CDR3 is 17 amino acids long. CDR3 amino acids: CASKGTGDFTGDEKLFF. CDR3 DNA sequence: TGTGCCAGCAAAGGGACAGGGGATTTTACGGGAGATGAAAAACTGTTTTTT.

The V and J genes are TRBV11-3 and TRBJ2-1, with 7 bases matching TRBD2. The germline gives CDR1 SGHNT, CDR2 YENEEA. The junction had 8 bases not matched to a gene; V was cut back by 2 bases and J by 10 bases. The CDR3 has 14 residues. The CDR3 region is CASSLSGGSGEQFF. DNA for the CDR3: TGTGCCAGCAGCTTATCGGGCGGGAGTGGGGAGCAGTTCTTC.

This rearrangement joins TRBV5-4 to TRBJ2-3, with TRBD1 as a possible D gene (6 bases). The germline V gene has CDR1 SGHNT and CDR2 YYREEE (reference sequence). Trimming cost V 6 bases and J 4 bases, with 18 bases left between them. The CDR3 totals 15 residues. The CDR3 protein is CASNFKGEKADTQYF. The CDR3 DNA sequence: TGTGCCAGCAACTTCAAGGGGGAGAAGGCAGATACGCAGTATTTT.

The chain couples TRBV5-4 to TRBJ1-2; 7 nucleotides line up with TRBD1. The CDR3 contains 16 residues. CDR1 SGHNT and CDR2 YYREEE come from the germline V gene (reference sequence). The V segment lost 0 bases and the J segment 2 bases; nucleotides outside the gene matches: 7. The CDR3 is CASSLDQGVRNYGYTF. The CDR3 DNA is TGTGCCAGCAGCTTGGATCAGGGGGTGAGAAACTATGGCTACACCTTC. Full variable domain (rest looked up from reference TRBV5-4 and TRBJ1-2): ETGVTQSPTHLIKTRGQQVTLRCSSQSGHNTVSWYQQALGQGPQFIFQYYREEENGRGNFPPRFSGLQFPNYSSELNVNALELDDSALYLCASSLDQGVRNYGYTFGSGTRLTVV.

J is TRBJ1-2 and V is TRBV7-9; 9 positions agree with TRBD1. The CDR3 contains 14 residues. J lost 8 bases, V lost 4 bases, and 8 bases had no gene match. The germline CDR1 and CDR2 sequences are SEHNR and FQNEAQ (reference sequence). In nucleotides, the CDR3 is TGTGCCAGCAGCTCCCTCCACAGGGGGCGCGGCTACACCTTC. It translates to CASSSLHRGRGYTF.

This chain uses TRBV14 with TRBJ2-1; 10 bases match TRBD2. CDR1 SGHDN and CDR2 FVKESK come from the germline V gene. The ends lost 4 bases at V and 7 bases at J; junction bases unmatched: 7. CDR3 length equals 15 residues. CDR3 nucleotide sequence: TGTGCCAGCAGCCGAAAACTAGCGGGGAGGAATGAGCAGTTCTTC. Encoded protein: CASSRKLAGRNEQFF.

The chain employs TRBV12-5 and TRBJ1-1, with TRBD1 as a possible D gene (6 bases). The CDR3 has 14 amino acids. Trimming took off 3 bases at V and 6 bases at J, with 14 bases between the two ends. Germline CDR1 and CDR2: LGHNT and FRNRAP. In DNA form, the CDR3 reads TGTGCTAGTGGTTTCCTGGGGGCGAGTTCTGAAGCTTTCTTT. Protein: CASGFLGASSEAFF.

This chain connects TRBV7-2 to TRBJ2-1; no clear D gene. Germline CDR1 reads SGHTA; CDR2 reads FQGNSA. The CDR3 consists of 15 residues. Trimming removed 4 bases from V and 9 bases from J, with 19 bases in between. Here the CDR3 reads CASSSSPATTGEQFF. The DNA for the CDR3 is TGTGCCAGCAGCTCGTCACCGGCAACGACGGGTGAGCAGTTCTTC.

The J gene is TRBJ1-5, the V gene TRBV11-2, with D hard to call. With 2 bases removed from V and 11 bases from J, the gap between germline ends came to 19 bases. The CDR3 loop spans 15 amino acids. Germline V gives CDR1 SGHAT, CDR2 FQNNGV. CDR3 bases: TGTGCCAGCAGCTTACAACCTTCAGGTGTTATGGCCCAGCATTTT. It encodes CASSLQPSGVMAQHF.

The chain joins TRBV7-9 to TRBJ2-2, with a possible D match to TRBD2 (6 bases). The CDR3 loop spans 13 amino acids. Per germline, CDR1 SEHNR and CDR2 FQNEAQ (reference sequence). V was trimmed by 5 bases and J by 6 bases, leaving 10 bases between them. CDR3 nucleotide sequence: TGTGCCAGCAGCCGCCCGGGGGCCGGGGAGCTGTTTTTT. Translating it yields CASSRPGAGELFF.

Only one count was recorded for this clone. Relative to the germline gene, one junction end is altered; a read error may explain this. The genes are TRBV7-6 and TRBJ2-1; TRBD1 agrees at 10 bases. The CDR3 totals 17 residues. Per the germline V gene, CDR1 is SGHVS and CDR2 is FNYEAQ. The CDR3 coding sequence is TGTGCCAGCAACTTAGTGATAGCTGGGACAGGGGATAATGAGCAGTTCTTC. Amino acids: CASNLVIAGTGDNEQFF.

This chain uses TRBV10-3 with TRBJ2-1, with 9 bases that match TRBD1. CDR1 and CDR2 from the germline V gene are ENHRY and SYGVKD. The CDR3 extends over 13 amino acids. The V and J ends lost 11 bases and 8 bases, in that order; junction bases with no gene match: 10. The CDR3 loop reads CASSPGQGYEQFF. The CDR3 nucleotides are TGTGCCTCTAGCCCGGGACAGGGCTATGAGCAGTTCTTC.

The rearrangement links TRBV6-5 to TRBJ2-7, with 7 bases identical to TRBD1. The CDR3 is made up of 14 amino acids. Germline V lookup: CDR1 MNHEY, CDR2 SVGAGI. Trimming removed 2 bases from V and 0 bases from J; junction bases left unmatched: 1. CDR3 nucleotide sequence: TGTGCCAGCAGTTACGGGACAGCCTCCTACGAGCAGTACTTC. Encoded protein: CASSYGTASYEQYF.

The V and J genes are TRBV5-1 and TRBJ1-2; TRBD1 matches 8 bases. The germline V gene encodes CDR1 SGHRS and CDR2 YFSETQ. J lost 8 bases, V lost 4 bases, and 4 bases had no gene match. CDR3 length: 12 amino acids. In DNA form, the CDR3 reads TGCGCCAGCAGCCCAGGACAGGGAGGCTACACCTTC. Amino acids: CASSPGQGGYTF.

The rearrangement uses TRBV6-5 and TRBJ2-7; the match to TRBD2 covers 8 bases. The V segment lost 5 bases and the J segment 2 bases; nucleotides outside the gene matches: 8. Germline loops: CDR1 MNHEY, CDR2 SVGAGI. The CDR3 totals 15 residues. CDR3: CASSVTSGTPYEQYF. CDR3 in DNA: TGTGCCAGCAGTGTCACTAGCGGAACCCCCTACGAGCAGTACTTC.

This sequence joins TRBV15 and TRBJ2-1; 9 bases fit TRBD1. The length of the CDR3 is 18 residues. Losses at the gene ends were 0 bases for V and 5 bases for J; bases not matched to a gene: 11. CDR1 LNHNV and CDR2 YYDKDF come from the germline V gene (reference sequence). CDR3 DNA sequence: TGTGCCACCAGCAGAGATCGTGGGACAGGGAGGTTAAACAATGAGCAGTTCTTC. Translated, it gives CATSRDRGTGRLNNEQFF. Supplemented by reference TRBV15 and TRBJ2-1, the full variable domain reads DAMVIQNPRYQVTQFGKPVTLSCSQTLNHNVMYWYQQKSSQAPKLLFHYYDKDFNNEADTPDNFQSRRPNTSFCFLDIRSPGLGDTAMYLCATSRDRGTGRLNNEQFFGPGTRLTVL.

This clone was detected only a few times. The rearrangement uses TRBV15 and TRBJ2-6, with 7 bases that match TRBD1. The CDR3 covers 16 residues. With 3 bases clipped from V and 2 bases from J, the junction kept 4 bases outside the gene matches. CDR1 is LNHNV, CDR2 YYDKDF, per germline (reference sequence). The CDR3 coding sequence is TGTGCCACCAGCAGGGAAACAGGGGCTGGGGCCAACGTCCTGACTTTC. Translated: CATSRETGAGANVLTF.

The genes are TRBV29-1 and TRBJ2-5; TRBD1 matches 7 bases. The CDR3 has 13 residues. Germline V lookup: CDR1 SQVTM, CDR2 ANQGSEA. V was pared by 6 bases and J by 5 bases, with 9 bases of the junction left unmatched. The CDR3 sequence: CSVKVTGLETQYF. DNA for the CDR3: TGCAGCGTGAAAGTGACAGGGCTGGAGACCCAGTACTTC.

The V call is TRBV5-1, the J call TRBJ2-7; 7 positions agree with TRBD2. Germline loops: CDR1 SGHRS, CDR2 YFSETQ. The CDR3 loop spans 13 amino acids. The V and J ends lost 3 bases and 2 bases, in that order; junction bases with no gene match: 2. CDR3 coding DNA: TGCGCCAGCAGCTCCCGGGGGGCCTACGAGCAGTACTTC. It is translated as CASSSRGAYEQYF.

The V gene is TRBV28, the J gene TRBJ2-7; D perhaps matches TRBD1 (5 bases). This CDR3 is built from 15 residues. Germline V gene data show CDR1 as MDHEN and CDR2 as SYDVKM. V gave up 6 bases and J gave up 0 bases, with 15 bases separating them. CDR3 residues: CASSHGSGNSYEQYF. The CDR3, as DNA: TGTGCCAGCAGCCATGGCTCAGGGAACTCCTACGAGCAGTACTTC. The entire variable domain, with the rest obtained from reference TRBV28 and TRBJ2-7, is as follows: DVKVTQSSRYLVKRTGEKVFLECVQDMDHENMFWYRQDPGLGLRLIYFSYDVKMKEKGDIPEGYSVSREKKERFSLILESASTNQTSMYLCASSHGSGNSYEQYFGPGTRLTVT.

The rearrangement uses TRBV19 and TRBJ1-1, with D possibly TRBD1 on 6 matching bases. CDR3 length equals 15 residues. V was clipped by 4 bases and J by 1 base, with 13 bases between them. In germline, CDR1 is LNHDA, CDR2 SQIVND (reference sequence). DNA for the CDR3: TGTGCCAGTAGTAAGGGACAACTGGCGAACACTGAAGCTTTCTTT. As protein: CASSKGQLANTEAFF.

This chain uses TRBV7-2 with TRBJ2-2, with unresolved D. The germline V and J ends were trimmed by 5 bases and 2 bases, with 3 bases remaining between them. Germline loops: CDR1 SGHTA, CDR2 FQGNSA. The CDR3 is made up of 12 amino acids. The CDR3 coding sequence is TGTGCCAGCAGCCTCAACACCGGGGAGCTGTTTTTT. Translating it yields CASSLNTGELFF.

The V call is TRBV19, the J call TRBJ2-3; unclear D gene. This CDR3 region has 15 residues. From germline, CDR1 is LNHDA and CDR2 SQIVND (reference sequence). Trimming shortened V by 1 base and J by 1 base, and 9 bases separated the two germline ends. CDR3 in DNA: TGTGCCAGTAGTATAGGGCCCCAGGGCACAGATACGCAGTATTTT. This gives the protein CASSIGPQGTDTQYF.

The chain combines TRBV6-6 with TRBJ1-4, with a weak D call TRBD1 (5 bases). This CDR3 is built from 14 residues. Per the germline V gene, CDR1 is MNHNY and CDR2 is SVGAGI (reference sequence). V was trimmed by 6 bases and J by 8 bases, leaving 16 bases between them. CDR3 protein: CASRSHTGAEKLFF. The CDR3 DNA sequence: TGTGCCAGCAGGTCCCACACTGGGGCCGAAAAACTGTTTTTT.

The CDR3 spells CASSSGWEGYEQYF. As DNA, the CDR3 is TGTGCCAGCAGCTCCGGATGGGAGGGATACGAGCAGTACTTC. J is TRBJ2-7 and V is TRBV11-2; the match to TRBD2 covers 7 bases. Germline V lookup: CDR1 SGHAT, CDR2 FQNNGV. The V gene end was trimmed by 4 bases and the J gene end by 4 bases; junction bases not matched to a gene: 7. CDR3 length: 14 amino acids.